This T cell receptor (beta chain) is from a study of CD8+ T cells in alopecia areata. The CDR3 totals 15 residues. Germline CDR1 reads SSHAT; CDR2 reads FNYEAQ (reference sequence). Treatment meaning: oral pan-JAK inhibitor, 5-10 mg twice daily. Notes on this clone: At one of its ends the junction is not consistent with the germline gene, which may arise from a read error.

Extraction and reverse transcription of RNA yielded cDNA as the sequencing template. The repertoire was sequenced with immunoSEQ multiplex PCR; TCRdb's copy has only in-frame clones and lacks some. Of 200,000 to 250,000 clones listed, less than 65% are singletons. The sample here was CD4+ T cells sorted from blood, taken at week 4, from a patient treated with tofacitinib. The chain couples TRBV7-7 to TRBJ2-3; maybe TRBD2 (6 bases). The receptor was derived from a human donor with alopecia areata. The CDR3 reads CASSPGEALTDTQYF. In nucleotides, the CDR3 is TGTGCTAGCAGCCCGGGAGAGGCTCTCACAGATACGCAGTATTTT.